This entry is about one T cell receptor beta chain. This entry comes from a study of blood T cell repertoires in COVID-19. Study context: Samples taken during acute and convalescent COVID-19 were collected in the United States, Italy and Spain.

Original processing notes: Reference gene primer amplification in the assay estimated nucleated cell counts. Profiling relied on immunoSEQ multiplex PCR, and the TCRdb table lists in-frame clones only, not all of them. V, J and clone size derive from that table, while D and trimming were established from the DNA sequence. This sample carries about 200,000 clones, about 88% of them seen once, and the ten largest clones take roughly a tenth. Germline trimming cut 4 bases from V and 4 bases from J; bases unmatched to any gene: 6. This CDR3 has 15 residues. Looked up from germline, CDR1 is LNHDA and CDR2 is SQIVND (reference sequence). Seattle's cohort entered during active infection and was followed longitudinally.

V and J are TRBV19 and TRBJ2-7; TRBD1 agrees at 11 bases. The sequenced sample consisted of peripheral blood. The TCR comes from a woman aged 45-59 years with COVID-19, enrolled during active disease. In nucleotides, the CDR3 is TGTGCCAGTAGTAGCTCAGGACAGGGGGCTTACGAGCAGTACTTC. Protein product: CASSSSGQGAYEQYF.